The sequence of this T cell receptor beta chain was determined in a study of naive and memory T cell subsets. This clonotype has a count of ten or more. The CDR3 runs to 13 residues. The trim removed 5 bases at V and 9 bases at J, leaving 5 bases unmatched. Germline V gene lookup returns CDR1 MNHEY and CDR2 SVGAGI. TCR cDNA received a 3' ligated oligonucleotide that carried a UMI. Whole blood, about 2.5 ml, came from adult healthy volunteers. Reverse transcription used DNase-treated unsorted total RNA, aiming for about 1 to 1000 ng. Four PCR rounds used nested alpha and beta constant region primers plus the SP2 primer. TCRdb reprocessed the 5' RACE reads with MiXCR, giving one entry per CDR3 protein. The sample lists about 48,000 distinct CDR3 sequences; around 4.7% were seen once.

The source is a female donor in good health. The chain couples TRBV6-5 to TRBJ2-1; 9 nucleotides align to TRBD2. CDR3 protein: CASSIAGEIEQFF. The DNA for the CDR3 is TGTGCCAGCAGTATAGCGGGAGAAATTGAGCAGTTCTTC.